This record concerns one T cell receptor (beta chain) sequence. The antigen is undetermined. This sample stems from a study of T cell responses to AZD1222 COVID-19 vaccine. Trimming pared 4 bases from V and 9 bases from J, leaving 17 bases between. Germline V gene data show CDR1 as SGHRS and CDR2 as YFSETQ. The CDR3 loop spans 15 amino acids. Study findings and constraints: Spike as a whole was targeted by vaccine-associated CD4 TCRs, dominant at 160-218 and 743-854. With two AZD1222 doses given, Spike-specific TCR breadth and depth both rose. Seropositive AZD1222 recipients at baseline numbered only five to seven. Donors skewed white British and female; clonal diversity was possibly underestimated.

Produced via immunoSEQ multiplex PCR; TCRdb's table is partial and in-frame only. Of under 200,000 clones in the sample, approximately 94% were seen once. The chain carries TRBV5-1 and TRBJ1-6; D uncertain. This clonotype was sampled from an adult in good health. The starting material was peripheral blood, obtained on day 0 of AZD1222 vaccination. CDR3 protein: CASSNAGSRGSPLHF. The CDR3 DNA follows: TGCGCCAGCAGCAATGCGGGTTCGCGGGGTTCACCCCTCCACTTT.